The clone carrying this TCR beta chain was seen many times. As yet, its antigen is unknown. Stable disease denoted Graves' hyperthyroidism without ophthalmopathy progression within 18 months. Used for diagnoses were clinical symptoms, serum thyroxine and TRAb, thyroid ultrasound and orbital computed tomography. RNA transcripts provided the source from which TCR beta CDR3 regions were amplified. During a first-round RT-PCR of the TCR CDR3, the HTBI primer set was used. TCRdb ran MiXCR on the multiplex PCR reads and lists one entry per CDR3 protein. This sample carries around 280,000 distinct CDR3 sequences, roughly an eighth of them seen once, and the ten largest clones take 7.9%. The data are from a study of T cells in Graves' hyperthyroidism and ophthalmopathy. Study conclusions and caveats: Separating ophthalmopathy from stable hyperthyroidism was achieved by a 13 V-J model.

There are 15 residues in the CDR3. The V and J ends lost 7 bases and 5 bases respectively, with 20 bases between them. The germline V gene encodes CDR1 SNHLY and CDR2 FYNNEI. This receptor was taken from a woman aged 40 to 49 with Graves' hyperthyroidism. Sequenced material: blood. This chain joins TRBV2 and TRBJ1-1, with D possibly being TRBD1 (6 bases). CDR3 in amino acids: CASKGLAGVETEAFF. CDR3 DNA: TGTGCCAGCAAGGGTCTGGCAGGGGTGGAAACTGAAGCTTTCTTT.